The 29 T cell receptor beta chains below were found in one sample sequenced in a study of T cells in Graves' hyperthyroidism and ophthalmopathy. Amplified TCR beta CDR3 regions came from RNA transcripts. With the HTBI primer set, the TCR CDR3 went through a first round of RT-PCR. In TCRdb, the multiplex PCR reads were re-called with MiXCR into one record per CDR3 protein. The sample has 300,000 to 400,000 distinct CDR3 sequences; about 14% are singletons. Sequencing was carried out using blood. The source is a woman aged 25 to 39 with Graves' ophthalmopathy.

At least ten counts were recorded for this clonotype. V usage is TRBV27 and J usage is TRBJ2-1, with D perhaps being TRBD1 or TRBD2 (5 bases each). There are 15 residues in the CDR3. With 3 bases removed from V and 0 bases from J, the gap between germline ends came to 9 bases. Germline V gives CDR1 MNHEY, CDR2 SMNVEV (reference sequence). CDR3 loop: CASSFGASSYNEQFF. DNA for the CDR3: TGTGCCAGCAGTTTCGGGGCGAGCTCCTACAATGAGCAGTTCTTC.

At least ten counts were recorded for this clonotype. This sequence joins TRBV5-1 and TRBJ2-1, with unresolved D. With 5 bases removed from V and 7 bases from J, the gap between germline ends came to 16 bases. The CDR3 is made up of 14 amino acids. The germline gives CDR1 SGHRS, CDR2 YFSETQ. The CDR3 sequence: CASSGPPGWNEQFF. Written as DNA, the CDR3 is TGCGCCAGCAGTGGACCTCCGGGTTGGAATGAGCAGTTCTTC.

This clonotype was found many times. CDR3 region: CASLRAKGLNQPQHF. The CDR3 DNA reads TGTGCCAGCCTCCGGGCTAAGGGGCTAAATCAGCCCCAGCATTTT. The genes are TRBV6-2 or TRBV6-3 and TRBJ1-5; perhaps TRBD1 as D (5 bases). In germline, CDR1 is MNHEY, CDR2 SVGEGT. The CDR3 extends over 15 amino acids. Trimming removed 8 bases at V and 4 bases at J, with 18 bases between.

As to this clonotype: A read error is possible here, since a much larger clone lies one base away. The chain combines TRBV28 with TRBJ2-1; 10 bases are shared with TRBD2. The CDR3 covers 14 residues. Unmatched junction bases numbered 12, after V lost 11 bases and J lost 8 bases. Per germline, CDR1 MDHEN and CDR2 SYDVKM. The CDR3 DNA follows: TGTGCCGGCATCCTTAGCGGGGGGTCCGATGAGCAGTTCTTC. Its translation is CAGILSGGSDEQFF. The whole variable domain, remainder taken from reference TRBV28 and TRBJ2-1, is DVKVTQSSRYLVKRTGEKVFLECVQDMDHENMFWYRQDPGLGLRLIYFSYDVKMKEKGDIPEGYSVSREKKERFSLILESASTNQTSMYLCAGILSGGSDEQFFGPGTRLTVL.

The sample holds many counts of this clonotype. The gene calls are TRBV7-2 and TRBJ1-2; tentatively, D is TRBD1 (5 bases). Between the trimmed V and J ends, which lost 5 bases and 0 bases, there was a span of 13 bases. This CDR3 region has 15 residues. Germline CDR1 reads SGHTA; CDR2 reads FQGNSA. CDR3 sequence reads: CASSKGPQANYGYTF. The DNA for the CDR3 is TGTGCCAGCAGCAAGGGACCGCAAGCTAACTATGGCTACACCTTC.

This clonotype was seen repeatedly, ten times or more. The chain has TRBV5-8 and TRBJ1-6; D is unresolved. The CDR3 covers 14 residues. V was cut by 0 bases and J by 3 bases, with 4 bases left in between. CDR1 is SGHTS and CDR2 is YDEGEE in the germline V gene. The DNA for the CDR3 is TGTGCCAGCAGCTTGGGGGGCTATAATTCACCCCTCCACTTT. This translates into CASSLGGYNSPLHF. The full variable domain, completed using reference TRBV5-8 and TRBJ1-6, is EAGVTQSPTHLIKTRGQQATLRCSPISGHTSVYWYQQALGLGLQFLLWYDEGEERNRGNFPPRFSGRQFPNYSSELNVNALELEDSALYLCASSLGGYNSPLHFGNGTRLTVT.

In its sample, this clonotype was seen many times. The chain employs TRBV6-6 and TRBJ1-2; a possible D gene is TRBD1 (6 bases). Trimming stripped 0 bases from V and 4 bases from J, with 15 bases between. The CDR3 has 16 residues. Germline V CDR1 and CDR2: MNHNY, SVGAGI (reference sequence). CDR3 sequence reads: CASSYSIGEGGYGYTF. The CDR3 nucleotides are TGTGCCAGCAGTTACTCGATTGGGGAGGGGGGCTATGGCTACACCTTC.

At least ten counts were recorded for this clonotype. The genes are TRBV12-3 or TRBV12-4 and TRBJ2-3; D is unresolved. The CDR3 totals 16 residues. The ends were cut back, 5 bases at V and 2 bases at J, with 17 bases in the middle. The DNA of the CDR3 is TGTGCCAGCAGTCGGTATCCCCGGGCCTCCACAGATACGCAGTATTTT. It yields the protein CASSRYPRASTDTQYF.

To note about this clonotype: This may be a read error: a much more frequent sequence differs by one nucleotide. V usage is TRBV6-4 and J usage is TRBJ1-2; 7 bases agree with TRBD1. Germline values: CDR1 MRHNA, CDR2 SNTAGT. The CDR3 is made up of 13 amino acids. Germline trimming cut 4 bases from V and 6 bases from J; bases unmatched to any gene: 5. The DNA for the CDR3 is TGTGCCAGCAGTGTAGACAGGGAGGATGGCTACACCTTC. Amino acids: CASSVDREDGYTF.

V and J are TRBV5-1 and TRBJ2-1, with 7 bases lining up with TRBD2. CDR1 SGHRS and CDR2 YFSETQ come from the germline V gene. V lost 2 bases and J lost 8; bases outside the gene matches: 10. This CDR3 has 15 residues. As DNA, the CDR3 is TGCGCCAGCAGCTTTTGGGCTAGCGGCGACTATGAGCAGTTCTTC. Amino acid sequence: CASSFWASGDYEQFF.

This clonotype was picked up many times. This chain joins TRBV20-1 and TRBJ2-1; 9 bases are a match to TRBD1. The CDR3 spans 18 residues. Germline CDR1 reads DFQATT; CDR2 reads SNEGSKA (reference sequence). Unmatched junction bases numbered 16, after V lost 1 base and J lost 6 bases. CDR3 in amino acids: CSARAQPNRGLNLNEQFF. DNA for the CDR3: TGCAGTGCTAGAGCTCAGCCGAACAGGGGGCTGAACCTCAATGAGCAGTTCTTC.

In its sample, this clonotype was seen many times. The J gene is TRBJ2-7, the V gene TRBV12-3 or TRBV12-4; 8 bases map to TRBD2. V was clipped by 6 bases and J by 3 bases; unmatched bases: 16. The CDR3 has 17 amino acids. CDR3 coding DNA: TGTGCCAGCAGCCGACCGGACCAGGCGGGGGGTTTCTACGAGCAGTACTTC. It translates to CASSRPDQAGGFYEQYF.

This clonotype was recorded a few times. This sequence joins TRBV6-4 and TRBJ2-1; 9 bases fit TRBD2. V shed 2 bases and J 4 bases; nucleotides not matched to a gene: 3. Germline assignment: CDR1 MRHNA and CDR2 SNTAGT. This CDR3 region has 15 residues. In DNA, the CDR3 is TGTGCCAGCAGTGACGGCGGGGGGGCTTACAATGAGCAGTTCTTC. Amino acid sequence: CASSDGGGAYNEQFF.

For this clonotype: A much larger clone is a single base away; this may be a read error. The V gene is TRBV10-3, the J gene TRBJ2-3; 8 nucleotides match TRBD1. CDR3 length equals 16 residues. The germline CDR1 and CDR2 sequences are ENHRY and SYGVKD. The CDR3 loop reads CATSDPDRGGPDTQYF. CDR3 in DNA: TGTGCCACCAGTGACCCCGACAGGGGTGGCCCAGATACGCAGTATTTT.

With respect to this clonotype: At one of its ends the junction is not consistent with the germline gene, which may arise from a read error. The chain combines TRBV6-8 with TRBJ2-2; D unclear. Per germline, CDR1 MNHGY and CDR2 SAAAGT. The CDR3 extends over 16 amino acids. This chain's CDR3 is CASGYSPDLNTGELFF. CDR3 coding DNA: TGTGCCAGCGGTTACTCCCCTGACTTAAACACCGGGGAGCTGTTTTTT.

This clonotype has at least ten counts. The J gene is TRBJ2-1, the V gene TRBV7-9; D is perhaps TRBD2 (5 bases). Germline CDR1 reads SEHNR; CDR2 reads FQNEAQ (reference sequence). V lost 4 bases and J 14 bases, leaving 15 bases between the germline ends. The CDR3 has 12 residues. CDR3 nucleotides: TGTGCCAGCAGCTCCGGGAACCTAAAGGAGTTCTTC. Residues: CASSSGNLKEFF.

Only a few counts were recorded for this clonotype. The CDR3 loop reads CATRPGTGGAGNQPQHF. The DNA of the CDR3 is TGTGCCACCCGCCCCGGGACAGGGGGCGCCGGCAATCAGCCCCAGCATTTT. The rearrangement uses TRBV19 and TRBJ1-5; 12 bases align to TRBD1. The CDR3 has 17 residues. The ends lost 10 bases at V and 2 bases at J; junction bases unmatched: 12. The germline V gene has CDR1 LNHDA and CDR2 SQIVND (reference sequence). The full variable domain, rest sourced from reference TRBV19 and TRBJ1-5, is DGGITQSPKYLFRKEGQNVTLSCEQNLNHDAMYWYRQDPGQGLRLIYYSQIVNDFQKGDIAEGYSVSREKKESFPLTVTSAQKNPTAFYLCATRPGTGGAGNQPQHFGDGTRLSIL.

In this sample, this clonotype turned up many times. The chain employs TRBV28 and TRBJ1-5, with a possible D match to TRBD1 (5 bases). V gave up 7 bases and J gave up 1 base, with 20 bases separating them. The CDR3 totals 17 residues. Per the germline V gene, CDR1 is MDHEN and CDR2 is SYDVKM. The CDR3 loop is CASTLRGGLGSNQPQHF. The DNA of the CDR3 is TGTGCCAGCACCCTAAGGGGTGGGTTGGGAAGCAATCAGCCCCAGCATTTT.

This clonotype was recorded at least ten times. The J gene is TRBJ1-6, the V gene TRBV3-1; no reliable D call. The germline V and J ends were trimmed by 2 bases and 6 bases, with 8 bases remaining between them. CDR3 length equals 14 residues. Germline CDR1 and CDR2: LGHDT and YNNKEL (reference sequence). The CDR3 loop is CASSQWEGNSPLHF. The CDR3 bases are TGTGCCAGCAGCCAATGGGAAGGTAATTCACCCCTCCACTTT.

This clonotype came up many times. The chain is built from TRBV7-8 and TRBJ2-3; no clear D. Germline V lookup: CDR1 SGHVS, CDR2 FQNEAQ. This CDR3 has 13 amino acids. V lost 3 bases, J lost 6 bases, and 10 bases lay in between. The CDR3 DNA follows: TGTGCCAGCAGCTTCAACAGAATCGATACGCAGTATTTT. Translated, it gives CASSFNRIDTQYF. The variable domain in full, completed from reference TRBV7-8 and TRBJ2-3, reads GAGVSQSPRYKVAKRGQDVALRCDPISGHVSLFWYQQALGQGPEFLTYFQNEAQLDKSGLPSDRFFAERPEGSVSTLKIQRTQQEDSAVYLCASSFNRIDTQYFGPGTRLTVL.

This clonotype was recorded at least ten times. The chain joins TRBV9 to TRBJ2-1; 7 positions agree with TRBD1. The CDR3 is made up of 15 amino acids. V dropped 0 bases and J dropped 3; count of bases not matched to a gene: 3. The germline CDR1 and CDR2 sequences are SGDLS and YYNGEE. As DNA, the CDR3 is TGTGCCAGCAGCGTAGCTGGACAGGACTACAATGAGCAGTTCTTC. Amino acids: CASSVAGQDYNEQFF.

The chain is built from TRBV4-2 and TRBJ1-5, with 7 nucleotides matching TRBD1. CDR1 is LGHNA and CDR2 is YNFKEQ in the germline V gene. Trimming removed 0 bases from V and 0 bases from J; junction bases left unmatched: 11. The CDR3 runs 19 residues. The CDR3 DNA reads as TGTGCCAGCAGCCAAGATTTTGGAGGGGGCACTTTTAGCAATCAGCCCCAGCATTTT. Protein: CASSQDFGGGTFSNQPQHF.

This clonotype was picked up many times. The chain has TRBV24-1 and TRBJ2-3; TRBD2 might be the D (5 bases). The CDR3 extends over 15 amino acids. Germline V gives CDR1 KGHDR, CDR2 SFDVKD. V lost 3 bases and J lost 0, with 9 bases in between. CDR3 protein: CATSDPAESTDTQYF. The DNA of the CDR3 is TGTGCCACCAGTGATCCAGCGGAAAGCACAGATACGCAGTATTTT.

This clonotype was picked up many times. The rearrangement joins TRBV20-1 to TRBJ2-5; unclear D gene. V was clipped by 6 bases and J by 6 bases, with 5 bases between them. The CDR3 is 9 residues long. Germline CDR1 reads DFQATT; CDR2 reads SNEGSKA (reference sequence). The CDR3 sequence: CSAGKTQYF. CDR3 coding DNA: TGCAGTGCAGGGAAGACCCAGTACTTC.

This clonotype has ten or more counts. J is TRBJ2-1 and V is TRBV18, with 7 bases that match TRBD2. The CDR3 sequence is 15 residues long. V dropped 4 bases and J dropped 4; count of bases not matched to a gene: 7. CDR1 and CDR2 from the germline V gene are KGHSH and LQKENI. The CDR3, as DNA: TGTGCCAGCTCACTCCCTAGCGGCACTTACAATGAGCAGTTCTTC. Amino acid sequence: CASSLPSGTYNEQFF. Complete variable domain (other parts from reference TRBV18 and TRBJ2-1): NAGVMQNPRHLVRRRGQEARLRCSPMKGHSHVYWYRQLPEEGLKFMVYLQKENIIDESGMPKERFSAEFPKEGPSILRIQQVVRGDSAAYFCASSLPSGTYNEQFFGPGTRLTVL.

Of note for this clonotype: This sequence may be a read error, since a much larger clone differs from it by one base. The CDR3 loop is CASSIGTGRRTEAFF. CDR3 coding DNA: TGTGCCAGTAGTATCGGTACGGGGCGTCGGACTGAAGCTTTCTTT. The genes are TRBV19 and TRBJ1-1; maybe TRBD1 (5 bases). Trimming left V 3 bases short and J 5 bases short, with 16 bases between. The germline V gene encodes CDR1 LNHDA and CDR2 SQIVND (reference sequence). The CDR3 has 15 amino acids. The whole variable domain, filled in from reference TRBV19 and TRBJ1-1, reads DGGITQSPKYLFRKEGQNVTLSCEQNLNHDAMYWYRQDPGQGLRLIYYSQIVNDFQKGDIAEGYSVSREKKESFPLTVTSAQKNPTAFYLCASSIGTGRRTEAFFGQGTRLTVV.

This clonotype was observed many times. The genes are TRBV20-1 and TRBJ1-5; 10 nucleotides line up with TRBD1. The V gene's germline CDR1 is DFQATT and CDR2 SNEGSKA (reference sequence). V gave up 3 bases and J gave up 6 bases; unmatched junction bases: 2. This CDR3 comprises 13 residues. The DNA of the CDR3 is TGCAGTGCTAGGACAGGGGGCGGTCAGCCCCAGCATTTT. This sequence encodes CSARTGGGQPQHF.

This clonotype came up many times. The chain employs TRBV6-1 and TRBJ1-1, with a weak D call TRBD1 (6 bases). Trimming pared 5 bases from V and 5 bases from J, leaving 12 bases between. The CDR3 has 13 amino acids. The germline V gene has CDR1 MNHNS and CDR2 SASEGT. This CDR3 is CASSLPGETEAFF. The CDR3 DNA reads as TGTGCCAGCAGTTTACCAGGGGAGACTGAAGCTTTCTTT.

This clonotype was counted many times. J is TRBJ2-5 and V is TRBV18, with 7 nucleotides matching TRBD1. CDR3 length equals 13 residues. Trimming cost V 8 bases and J 5 bases; bases outside gene matches: 8. In germline, CDR1 is KGHSH, CDR2 LQKENI. DNA for the CDR3: TGTGCCAGCACGGACAGGAGAGGGGAGACCCAGTACTTC. This codes for CASTDRRGETQYF.